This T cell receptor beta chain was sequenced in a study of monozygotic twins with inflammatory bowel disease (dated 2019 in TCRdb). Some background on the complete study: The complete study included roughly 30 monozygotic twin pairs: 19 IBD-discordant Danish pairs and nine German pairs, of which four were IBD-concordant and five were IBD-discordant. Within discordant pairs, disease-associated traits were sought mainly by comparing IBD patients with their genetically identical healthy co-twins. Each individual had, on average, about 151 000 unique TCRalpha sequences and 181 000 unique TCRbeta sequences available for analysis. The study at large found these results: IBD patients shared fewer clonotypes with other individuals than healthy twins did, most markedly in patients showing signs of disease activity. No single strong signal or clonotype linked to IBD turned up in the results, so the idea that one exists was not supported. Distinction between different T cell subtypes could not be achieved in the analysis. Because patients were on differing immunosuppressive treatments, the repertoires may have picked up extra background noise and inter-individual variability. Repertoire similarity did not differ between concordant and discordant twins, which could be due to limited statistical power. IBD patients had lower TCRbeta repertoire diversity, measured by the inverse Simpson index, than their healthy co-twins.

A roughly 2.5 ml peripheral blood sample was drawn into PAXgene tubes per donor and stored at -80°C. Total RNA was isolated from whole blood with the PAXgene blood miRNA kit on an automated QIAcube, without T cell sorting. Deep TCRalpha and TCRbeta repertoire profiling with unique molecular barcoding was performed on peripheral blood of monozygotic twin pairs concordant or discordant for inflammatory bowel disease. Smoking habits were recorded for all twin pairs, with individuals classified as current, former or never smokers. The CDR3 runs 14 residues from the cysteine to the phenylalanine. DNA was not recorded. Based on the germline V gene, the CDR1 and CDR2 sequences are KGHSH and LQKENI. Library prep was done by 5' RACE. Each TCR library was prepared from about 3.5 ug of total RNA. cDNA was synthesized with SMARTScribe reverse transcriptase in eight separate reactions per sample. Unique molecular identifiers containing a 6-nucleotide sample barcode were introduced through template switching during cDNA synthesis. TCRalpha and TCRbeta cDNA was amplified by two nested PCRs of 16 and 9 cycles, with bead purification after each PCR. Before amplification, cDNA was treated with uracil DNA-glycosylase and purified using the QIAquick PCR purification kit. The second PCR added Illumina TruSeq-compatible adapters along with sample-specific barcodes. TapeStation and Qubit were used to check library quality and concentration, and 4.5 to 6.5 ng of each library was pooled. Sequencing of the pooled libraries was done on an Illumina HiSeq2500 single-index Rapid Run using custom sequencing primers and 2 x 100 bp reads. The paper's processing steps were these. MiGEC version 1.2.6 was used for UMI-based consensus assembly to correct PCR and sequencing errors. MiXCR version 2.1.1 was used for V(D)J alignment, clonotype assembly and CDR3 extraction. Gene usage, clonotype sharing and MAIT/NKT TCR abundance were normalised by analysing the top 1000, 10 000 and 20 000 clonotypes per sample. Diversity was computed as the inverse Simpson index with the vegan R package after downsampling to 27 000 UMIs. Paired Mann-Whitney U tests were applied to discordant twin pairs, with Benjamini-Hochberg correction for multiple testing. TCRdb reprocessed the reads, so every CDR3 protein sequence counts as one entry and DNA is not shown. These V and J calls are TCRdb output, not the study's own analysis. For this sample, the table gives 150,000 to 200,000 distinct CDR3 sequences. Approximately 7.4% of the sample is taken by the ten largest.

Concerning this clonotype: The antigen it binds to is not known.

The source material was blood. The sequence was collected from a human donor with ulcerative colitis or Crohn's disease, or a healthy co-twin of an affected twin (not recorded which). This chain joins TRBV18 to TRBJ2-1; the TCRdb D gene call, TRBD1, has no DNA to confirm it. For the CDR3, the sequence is CASDPNRIGNEQFF. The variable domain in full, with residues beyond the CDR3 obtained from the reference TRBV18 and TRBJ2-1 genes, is NAGVMQNPRHLVRRRGQEARLRCSPMKGHSHVYWYRQLPEEGLKFMVYLQKENIIDESGMPKERFSAEFPKEGPSILRIQQVVRGDSAAYFCASDPNRIGNEQFFGPGTRLTVL.